This paragraph covers one T cell receptor (beta chain) sequence. Per germline, CDR1 KGHSH and CDR2 LQKENI. CDR3 size: 15 residues. Trimming pared 1 base from V and 4 bases from J, leaving 13 bases between. PCR used 60 Vbeta primers and 13 Jbeta primers. Here immunoSEQ multiplex PCR was the method, and the copy in TCRdb shows in-frame clones only, minus some. Of tens of thousands of clones listed, approximately 63% were seen once; the top ten hold around 6.6%. Healthy bone marrow donors made up the cohort. The sample comes from a study of cytomegalovirus exposure and HLA in healthy donors. This clonotype was obtained from a woman aged 30 to 39 in good health and CMV-seronegative. This chain joins TRBV18 and TRBJ1-2; tentative D call: TRBD1 (5 bases). Sequencing input: PBMCs. CDR3 bases: TGTGCCAGCTCACCACGCCAGGGAATCGGCTATGGCTACACCTTC. Residues: CASSPRQGIGYGYTF.